This T cell receptor beta chain derives from a study of cytomegalovirus exposure and HLA in healthy donors. PCR amplification relied on 60 Vbeta primers (plus 13 Jbeta primers). Measured with immunoSEQ multiplex PCR; TCRdb has only the in-frame clones, and not every one. The sample shows 120,000 or so clones, approximately 87% of them seen only once. Germline CDR1 LNHDA, CDR2 SQIVND (reference sequence). V trimming: 6 bases; J trimming: 1 base; junction bases outside the gene matches: 8. The CDR3 runs to 16 residues. The receptor was isolated from a young man in good health and CMV-seropositive. Sample: PBMCs. This sequence joins TRBV19 and TRBJ1-4; 7 bases line up with TRBD1. CDR3: CASRLQGTGTNEKLFF. The CDR3 DNA is TGTGCCAGTAGATTACAGGGGACGGGAACTAATGAAAAACTGTTTTTT.